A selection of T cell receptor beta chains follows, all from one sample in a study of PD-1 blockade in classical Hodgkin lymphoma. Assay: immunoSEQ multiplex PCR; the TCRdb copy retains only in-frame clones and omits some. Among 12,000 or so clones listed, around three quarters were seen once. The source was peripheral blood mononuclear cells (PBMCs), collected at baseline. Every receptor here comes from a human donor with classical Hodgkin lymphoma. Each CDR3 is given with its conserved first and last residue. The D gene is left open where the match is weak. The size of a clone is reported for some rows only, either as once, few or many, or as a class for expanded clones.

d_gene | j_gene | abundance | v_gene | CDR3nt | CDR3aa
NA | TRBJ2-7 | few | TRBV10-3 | TGTGCCATCAGTGCATCGGGATACGAGCAGTACTTC | CAISASGYEQYF
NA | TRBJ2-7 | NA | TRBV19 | TGTGCCAGTAGTCTAAACTCCTACGAGCAGTACTTC | CASSLNSYEQYF
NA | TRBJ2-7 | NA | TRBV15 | TGTGCCACCAGCAGACAGATCCTAGCGCGGGGTGCCTACGAGCAGTACTTC | CATSRQILARGAYEQYF
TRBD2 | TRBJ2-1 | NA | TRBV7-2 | TGTGCCAGCAGCTTCCCGGCTAGCGGGAACTACAATGAGCAGTTCTTC | CASSFPASGNYNEQFF
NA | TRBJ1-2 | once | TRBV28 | TGTGCCAGCACTCGGGCCCCCAGCCAATTCGACTACACCTTC | CASTRAPSQFDYTF
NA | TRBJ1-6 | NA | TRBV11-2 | TGTGCCAGCAGCCCCCACTCGATGGCCTATAATTCACCCCTCCACTTT | CASSPHSMAYNSPLHF
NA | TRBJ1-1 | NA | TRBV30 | TGTGCCTGGAGGGTTCCGGGGGGGTACACTGAAGCTTTCTTT | CAWRVPGGYTEAFF
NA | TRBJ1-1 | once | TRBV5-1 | TGCGCCAGCAGCTCGGGACAACCGAACACTGAAGCTTTCTTT | CASSSGQPNTEAFF
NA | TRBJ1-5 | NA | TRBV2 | TGTGCCAGCAGAGGGGATTTTAGCAATCAGCCCCAGCATTTT | CASRGDFSNQPQHF
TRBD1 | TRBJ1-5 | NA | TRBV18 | TGTGCCAGCTCAGTAGGGACAGGGGACGGGCAGCCCCAGCATTTT | CASSVGTGDGQPQHF
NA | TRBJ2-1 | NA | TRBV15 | TGTGCCACCAGCAGAGGGGGGGCTTCCTCAAGGAACTACAATGAGCAGTTCTTC | CATSRGGASSRNYNEQFF
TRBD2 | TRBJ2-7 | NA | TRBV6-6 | TGTGCCAGCAGTTACGGGGACTACCTTACCTACGAGCAGTACTTC | CASSYGDYLTYEQYF
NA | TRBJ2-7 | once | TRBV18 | TGTGCCAGCTCACACCTTGAGGGATCTATTTACGAGCAGTACTTC | CASSHLEGSIYEQYF
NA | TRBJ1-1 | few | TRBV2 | TGTGCCAGCACCTTGGGTGAAAACACTGAAGCTTTCTTT | CASTLGENTEAFF
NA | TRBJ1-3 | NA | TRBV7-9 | TGTGCCAGCAGCTTTCCCGGGACCAACACCATATATTTT | CASSFPGTNTIYF
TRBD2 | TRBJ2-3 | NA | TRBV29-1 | TGCAGCGTTGGCGGGGGGATAGGAAATACGCAGTATTTT | CSVGGGIGNTQYF
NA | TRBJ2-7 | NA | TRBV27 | TGTGCCAGCAGTTTATCCCTAGTCCGCCCCGAGCAGTACTTC | CASSLSLVRPEQYF
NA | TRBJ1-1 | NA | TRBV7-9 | TGTGCCAGCAGCTCACGTTCGGACACTGAAGCTTTCTTT | CASSSRSDTEAFF
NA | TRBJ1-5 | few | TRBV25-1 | TGTGCCAGCAGTGGGGGGGGAGGCAATCAGCCCCAGCATTTT | CASSGGGGNQPQHF
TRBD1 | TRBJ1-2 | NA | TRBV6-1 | TGTGCCAGCAGTTTCACAGGGGGAAGTCGGACTGGCTACACCTTC | CASSFTGGSRTGYTF
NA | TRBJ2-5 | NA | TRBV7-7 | TGTGCTAGCAGCTTAGGTGGGCAAGAGACCCAGTACTTC | CASSLGGQETQYF
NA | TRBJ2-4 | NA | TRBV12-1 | TGTGCCAGGACGACCCGGACAGGGAGAATTTTAGCCAAAAACATTCAGTACTTC | CARTTRTGRILAKNIQYF
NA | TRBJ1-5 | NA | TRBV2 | TGTGCCAGCAGTGAAGGGGATCAGCCCCAGCATTTT | CASSEGDQPQHF
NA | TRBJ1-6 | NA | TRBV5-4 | TGTGCCAGCAGCTTGGGCAGGGCCGATTCACCCCTCCACTTT | CASSLGRADSPLHF
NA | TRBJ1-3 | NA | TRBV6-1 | TGTGCCAGCAGGGCCGCCGGGGGGGCTGGAAACACCATATATTTT | CASRAAGGAGNTIYF
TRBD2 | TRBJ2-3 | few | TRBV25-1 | TGTGCCTCCGGAGCGGGGACAGATACGCAGTATTTT | CASGAGTDTQYF
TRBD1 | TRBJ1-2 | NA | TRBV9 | TGTGCCAGCAGCCATCCCTTGGGACAGGGATATTCGAACTATGGCTACACCTTC | CASSHPLGQGYSNYGYTF
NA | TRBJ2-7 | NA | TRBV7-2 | TGTGCCAGCAGCCTGTGGGGCAGTTTCGAGCAGTACTTC | CASSLWGSFEQYF
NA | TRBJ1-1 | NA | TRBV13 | TGTGCCAGCAGCTTAGGACAGGGGAACACTGAAGCTTTCTTT | CASSLGQGNTEAFF
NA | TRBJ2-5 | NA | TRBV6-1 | TGTGCCAGCAGAGGGTGGTCGCAAGAGACCCAGTACTTC | CASRGWSQETQYF
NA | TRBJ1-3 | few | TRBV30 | TGTGCCTGGAGTCGGGACTTACCTGGAAACACCATATATTTT | CAWSRDLPGNTIYF
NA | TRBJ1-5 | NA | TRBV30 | TGTGCCTGGAGTGTTTCAGCGGGCCGGGTCCAGCCCCAGCATTTT | CAWSVSAGRVQPQHF
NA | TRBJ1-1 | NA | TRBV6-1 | TGTGCCAGCAGGGCGTGGGGCACTGAAGCTTTCTTT | CASRAWGTEAFF
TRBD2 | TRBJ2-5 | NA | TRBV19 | TGTGCCAGTAGTATAGTCCCACTAGCGGGAGGGGAGACCCAGTACTTC | CASSIVPLAGGETQYF
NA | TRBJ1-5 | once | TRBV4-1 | TGCGCCAGCAGCCAAGAAGGCGGCATAATCAATCAGCCCCAGCATTTT | CASSQEGGIINQPQHF
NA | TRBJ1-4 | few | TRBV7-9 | TGTGCCAGCAGCTTCTCCGGGAATAATGAAAAACTGTTTTTT | CASSFSGNNEKLFF
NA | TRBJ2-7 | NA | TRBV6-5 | TGTGCCAGCAGTTACGCCGGGTGGCGGGGCCCCTACGAGCAGTACTTC | CASSYAGWRGPYEQYF
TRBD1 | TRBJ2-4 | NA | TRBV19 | TGTGCCAGTAGCCCGACAGGGGGGAATCAAAACATTCAGTACTTC | CASSPTGGNQNIQYF
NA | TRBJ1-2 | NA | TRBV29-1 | TGCAGCGTTAGGACGACGGTGGGCTACACCTTC | CSVRTTVGYTF
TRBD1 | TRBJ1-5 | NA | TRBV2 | TGTGCCAGCAGTGCAGAGGGGGCAGGCCAGCCCCAGCATTTT | CASSAEGAGQPQHF
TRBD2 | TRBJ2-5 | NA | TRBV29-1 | TGCAGCGTTAAGGCTTTAAGCGGGGGGGGGACCCAGTACTTC | CSVKALSGGGTQYF
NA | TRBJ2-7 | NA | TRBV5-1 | TGCGCCAGCAGCTTGGTTAGGGGGTCGTCCTACGAGCAGTACTTC | CASSLVRGSSYEQYF
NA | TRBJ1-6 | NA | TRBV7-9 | TGTGCCAGCAGCTTAGAGCGTTCACCCCTCCACTTT | CASSLERSPLHF
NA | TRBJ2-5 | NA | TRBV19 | TGTGCCAGTAGTATCCGCGGGGGCCCCGTCCAAGAGACCCAGTACTTC | CASSIRGGPVQETQYF
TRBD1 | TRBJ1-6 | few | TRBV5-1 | TGCGCCAGCAGAGTCGACAGGGATCGTGGTTCACCCCTCCACTTT | CASRVDRDRGSPLHF
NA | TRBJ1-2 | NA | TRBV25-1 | TGTGCCAGCAGTGAACCCAACAACTATGGCTACACCTTC | CASSEPNNYGYTF
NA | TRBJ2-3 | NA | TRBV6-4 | TGTGCCAGCAGTATCATGGAGGCAGATACGCAGTATTTT | CASSIMEADTQYF
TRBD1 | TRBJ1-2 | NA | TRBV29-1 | TGCAGCGTTGAAGGCGCAGGGGGCTATGGCTACACCTTC | CSVEGAGGYGYTF
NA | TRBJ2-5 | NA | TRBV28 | TGTGCCAGCAGTGTGGGGGGCGAAGAGACCCAGTACTTC | CASSVGGEETQYF
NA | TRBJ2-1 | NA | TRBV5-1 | TGCGCCAGCAGCTTGGCAAAGGGGAATTACAATGAGCAGTTCTTC | CASSLAKGNYNEQFF
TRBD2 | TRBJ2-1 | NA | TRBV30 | TGTGCCTGGGGAGGACTAGCGGACTACAATGAGCAGTTCTTC | CAWGGLADYNEQFF
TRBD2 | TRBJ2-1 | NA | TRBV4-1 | TGCGCCAGCAGCCAAGGCTTTGGGACTAGCGGGTACAATGAGCAGTTCTTC | CASSQGFGTSGYNEQFF
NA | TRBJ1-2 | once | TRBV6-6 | TGTGCCAGCAGTCGGACAGATAACTATGGCTACACCTTC | CASSRTDNYGYTF
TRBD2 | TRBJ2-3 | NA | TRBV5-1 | TGCGCCAGCAGCTTGGCCCTCGGTCGGACTAGCGGGAGGGATACGCAGTATTTT | CASSLALGRTSGRDTQYF